These 16 T cell receptor beta chains were all obtained from the same sample, sequenced in a study of tumor-infiltrating lymphocytes in localized non-small cell lung cancer. Generated by immunoSEQ multiplex PCR, the TCRdb table keeps only in-frame clones and is missing some. This sample has roughly 24,000 clones, with just under 70% found just once. The sequenced sample consisted of lung tumor tissue. These receptors were taken from a human donor with non-small cell lung cancer.

The table lists this clone with a few counts. The CDR3 loop is CAWSPGVGTEAFF. The CDR3 DNA is TGTGCCTGGAGCCCAGGGGTGGGCACTGAAGCTTTCTTT. The chain uses TRBV30 and TRBJ1-1; maybe TRBD1 (6 bases). The V end lost 3 bases, the J end lost 4 bases, and 12 bases lay between the germline ends. The V gene's germline CDR1 is GTSNPN and CDR2 SVGIG (reference sequence). CDR3 size: 13 residues.

Concerning this clone itself: The same CDR3 is also encoded by other DNA sequences in this sample. The V gene is TRBV27, the J gene TRBJ1-5; D call uncertain. V gave up 0 bases and J gave up 2 bases, with 11 bases separating them. The CDR3 is 16 amino acids. Looked up from germline, CDR1 is MNHEY and CDR2 is SMNVEV (reference sequence). CDR3 sequence (DNA): TGTGCCAGCAGTTTATCGAGTCGGGGTGGCAATCAGCCCCAGCATTTT. It translates to CASSLSSRGGNQPQHF.

This clone was observed a few times. This sequence joins TRBV5-1 and TRBJ1-5; maybe TRBD1 (6 bases). Trimming pared 4 bases from V and 1 base from J, leaving 12 bases between. Germline CDR1 and CDR2: SGHRS and YFSETQ. The CDR3 consists of 15 residues. In nucleotides, the CDR3 is TGCGCCAGCAGCATACAGGGCGGCAGCAATCAGCCCCAGCATTTT. As protein: CASSIQGGSNQPQHF.

The chain combines TRBV10-3 with TRBJ1-5; maybe TRBD1 (6 bases). This CDR3 has 13 amino acids. V lost 4 bases and J lost 5, with 9 bases in between. The V gene's germline CDR1 is ENHRY and CDR2 SYGVKD. For the CDR3, the DNA is TGTGCCATCAGTGCGACAGGAGATCAGCCCCAGCATTTT. This gives the protein CAISATGDQPQHF.

By share of the sample, this clone is medium-sized. The chain employs TRBV14 and TRBJ2-7, with 13 bases matching TRBD2. The V gene's germline CDR1 is SGHDN and CDR2 FVKESK. V shed 4 bases and J 5 bases; nucleotides not matched to a gene: 8. CDR3 size: 16 residues. Here the CDR3 DNA reads TGTGCCAGCAGCCCTCGAGGGACTAGCGGGATCCACGAGCAGTACTTC. Protein: CASSPRGTSGIHEQYF.

This clone was counted a single time. The J gene is TRBJ2-3, the V gene TRBV9, with D perhaps matching TRBD1 or TRBD2 (5 bases each). The CDR3 totals 16 residues. V was shortened by 4 bases and J by 2 bases, with 17 bases between the two germline ends. Germline V lookup: CDR1 SGDLS, CDR2 YYNGEE. The CDR3 loop reads CASSPGTQTLTDTQYF. CDR3 nucleotide sequence: TGTGCCAGCAGCCCCGGGACCCAAACCCTCACAGATACGCAGTATTTT.

This sequence joins TRBV11-2 and TRBJ2-5; TRBD2 matches 9 bases. V trimming: 3 bases; J trimming: 4 bases; junction bases outside the gene matches: 9. The V gene's germline CDR1 is SGHAT and CDR2 FQNNGV. The length of the CDR3 is 16 residues. This CDR3 reads CASSLLWREGLETQYF. The DNA of the CDR3 is TGTGCCAGCAGCTTGCTTTGGCGGGAGGGCCTAGAGACCCAGTACTTC.

This clone was picked up a small number of times. CDR3: CASSLSAATGELFF. The CDR3 DNA reads as TGTGCCAGCAGCTTATCAGCAGCCACCGGGGAGCTGTTTTTT. This chain uses TRBV7-3 with TRBJ2-2, with unresolved D. Germline loops: CDR1 SGHTA, CDR2 FQGTGA. Trimming took 2 bases from V and 4 from J, leaving 8 bases between them. The CDR3 extends over 14 amino acids.

The V call is TRBV19, the J call TRBJ1-1; maybe TRBD1 (5 bases). V gave up 5 bases and J gave up 3 bases, with 16 bases separating them. CDR1 is LNHDA and CDR2 is SQIVND in the germline V gene (reference sequence). This CDR3 has 15 residues. The CDR3 region has the DNA TGTGCCAGTAGTCCCGGTTGGACATTTGACACTGAAGCTTTCTTT. Encoded protein: CASSPGWTFDTEAFF.

V and J are TRBV5-1 and TRBJ2-1, with D uncertain. CDR1 and CDR2 (germline): SGHRS, YFSETQ. V lost 2 bases and J lost 0, with 9 bases in between. The CDR3 length is 15 residues. The CDR3 loop is CASSFLGNSYNEQFF. The CDR3 coding sequence is TGCGCCAGCAGCTTCTTGGGGAACTCCTACAATGAGCAGTTCTTC.

V is TRBV27 and J is TRBJ1-2, with D unclear. Trimming took 6 bases from V and 4 from J, leaving 18 bases between them. Germline loops: CDR1 MNHEY, CDR2 SMNVEV (reference sequence). CDR3 length: 15 amino acids. CDR3 residues: CASRESGPVSYGYTF. The DNA for the CDR3 is TGTGCCAGCAGGGAAAGCGGCCCCGTAAGCTATGGCTACACCTTC.

This chain joins TRBV6-1 and TRBJ1-2, with D tentatively TRBD1 (5 bases). Trimming removed 0 bases at V and 7 bases at J, with 12 bases between. Germline loops: CDR1 MNHNS, CDR2 SASEGT. This CDR3 spans 14 amino acids. The CDR3 nucleotides read TGTGCCAGCAGTGAAGCAGGGGCTCCTCTTGGCTACACCTTC. It is translated as CASSEAGAPLGYTF.

The chain has TRBV7-3 and TRBJ2-3; TRBD2 aligns across 12 bases. This CDR3 region has 18 residues. Losses at the gene ends were 2 bases for V and 1 base for J; bases not matched to a gene: 7. Germline V lookup: CDR1 SGHTA, CDR2 FQGTGA. CDR3 DNA sequence: TGTGCCAGCAGCTTACCCCTGACTAGCGGGAGACGCACAGATACGCAGTATTTT. Translation: CASSLPLTSGRRTDTQYF.

This clone was detected once. The chain carries TRBV4-1 and TRBJ2-5; no clear D. CDR1 MGHRA and CDR2 YSYEKL come from the germline V gene. V shed 2 bases and J shed 1 base, with 11 bases lying between them. This CDR3 is built from 15 residues. For the CDR3, the DNA is TGCGCCAGCAGCCAATGGTACCTGATCCAAGAGACCCAGTACTTC. Translation: CASSQWYLIQETQYF.

This clone was seen once. CDR3 sequence (DNA): TGCGCCAGCAGCCAAGATTGGCCGGGATTTCAGCCCCAGCATTTT. Encoded protein: CASSQDWPGFQPQHF. The chain couples TRBV4-1 to TRBJ1-5; no reliable D call. The CDR3 has 15 residues. V was trimmed by 0 bases and J by 6 bases, leaving 12 bases between them. Germline V gene lookup returns CDR1 MGHRA and CDR2 YSYEKL.

This sequence joins TRBV9 and TRBJ2-1; D is perhaps TRBD2 (5 bases). CDR1 is SGDLS and CDR2 is YYNGEE in the germline V gene. This CDR3 region has 15 residues. V was pared by 5 bases and J by 0 bases, with 12 bases between. The CDR3 DNA reads TGTGCCAGCAGTAGAAGCGGTTCCTCCTACAATGAGCAGTTCTTC. Its translation: CASSRSGSSYNEQFF. Combining the CDR3 with reference TRBV9 and TRBJ2-1 gives the whole variable domain DSGVTQTPKHLITATGQRVTLRCSPRSGDLSVYWYQQSLDQGLQFLIQYYNGEERAKGNILERFSAQQFPDLHSELNLSSLELGDSALYFCASSRSGSSYNEQFFGPGTRLTVL.